This T cell receptor (beta chain) was sequenced during a study of identical twins. In this sample, this clonotype turned up a few times. Its antigen is as yet unknown. Using its own MiXCR run on the 5' RACE reads, TCRdb lists one record per CDR3 protein. In the table there are approximately 490,000 distinct CDR3 sequences, 20% to 25% of which are singletons. CDR1 is SQVTM and CDR2 is ANQGSEA in the germline V gene. V was pared by 6 bases and J by 0 bases, with 6 bases of the junction left unmatched. CDR3 length: 14 amino acids. General study points: Within cord blood, abundant beta clonotypes carried fewer insertions, but memory repertoires showed no such trend. Researchers caution that invariant MAIT and iNKT cells could partly confound zero-insertion analyses. The conclusions drew on cross-sectional statistical analysis instead of tracking the same donors. Beta out-of-frame sequences displayed a weaker excess of sharing between twins.

This same sample was also taken into another study, of yellow fever vaccine responses in identical twins.

Sequencing was performed on CD4+ T cells sorted from blood. This sequence joins TRBV29-1 and TRBJ1-1; 8 positions match TRBD1. This sequence was found in a woman aged 18-29 years in good health. The CDR3 loop is CSVRRTGMNTEAFF. The CDR3 coding sequence is TGCAGCGTAAGGCGGACAGGGATGAACACTGAAGCTTTCTTT.